These T cell receptor beta chains were read from a single sample in a study of blood T cell repertoires in COVID-19. Some clones are missing from TCRdb's copy, which holds only in-frame ones; the method was immunoSEQ multiplex PCR. The profile shows about 140,000 clones, about three quarters of them singletons. Specimen: peripheral blood. These receptors all stem from a woman aged 60-75 years with acute or convalescent COVID-19. Each CDR3 is given with its conserved first and last residue. A D gene is named only where the DNA matches it firmly. The size field is filled for only some rows; it gives once, few, many or a size class.

j_call	d_call	v_call	clone_size	cdr3_nt	cdr3_aa
TRBJ2-7	TRBD1	TRBV7-9	once	TGTGCCAGCAGGCGCCGGGGACAGGGAATCTACGAGCAGTACTTC	CASRRRGQGIYEQYF
TRBJ1-1	TRBD1	TRBV6-6	.	TGTGCCAGCAGTTACTCGACAGGGGGCGGTGGAGCTTTCTTT	CASSYSTGGGGAFF
TRBJ1-3	TRBD1	TRBV5-1	.	TGCGCCAGCAGCTTGGCCCCAGGGGGCTCTGGAAACACCATATATTTT	CASSLAPGGSGNTIYF
TRBJ1-6	.	TRBV12-3/TRBV12-4	.	TGTGCCAGCAGTCCCAATAATTCACCCCTCCACTTT	CASSPNNSPLHF
TRBJ2-1	TRBD2	TRBV10-3	.	TGTGCCATCAGTGAGTCCGGACTAGCGCACTACAATGAGCAGTTCTTC	CAISESGLAHYNEQFF
TRBJ1-1	.	TRBV30	.	TGTGCCTGGGACAGGAGCCGAACTATTATGAACACTGAAGCTTTCTTT	CAWDRSRTIMNTEAFF
TRBJ2-7	.	TRBV5-6	.	TGTGCCAGCAGCTTGGGGGCAGGGAACGAGCAGTACTTC	CASSLGAGNEQYF
TRBJ2-5	TRBD2	TRBV7-2	once	TGTGCCAGCAGCTTAGATTGGCTAGCGGGACAAGAGACCCAGTACTTC	CASSLDWLAGQETQYF
TRBJ2-1	TRBD2	TRBV7-9	.	TGTGCCAGCAGCCTTCGGACTAGCGGGAGGGGCAATGAGCAGTTCTTC	CASSLRTSGRGNEQFF
TRBJ2-3	.	TRBV10-3	.	TGTGCCATCTCAAGCAAGGATACGCAGTATTTT	CAISSKDTQYF
TRBJ2-1	TRBD2	TRBV5-1	.	TGCGCCAGCGCCGGGACTACAGCCTACAATGAGCAGTTCTTC	CASAGTTAYNEQFF
TRBJ1-2	.	TRBV3-1/TRBV3-2	.	TGTGCCAGCAGCCAAGGGACTGCAGGCCGAGGGAATGGCTACACCTTC	CASSQGTAGRGNGYTF
TRBJ1-4	.	TRBV4-2	.	TGTGCCAGCAGCCGAGAGGGCAGGAAACTGTTTTTT	CASSREGRKLFF
TRBJ2-7	.	TRBV7-8	.	TGTGCCAGCAGCTTTGGCAGGGCCTACGAGCAGTACTTC	CASSFGRAYEQYF